This T cell receptor beta chain came from a study of radiation and T cells in renal cell carcinoma (TCRdb year 2020). Some background on the complete study: A total of 50 or so samples underwent TCR beta sequencing, made up of some 26 tumors and around 27 peripheral blood samples. Across all 50 or so samples, 3.5 million to 4.5 million unique CDR3 nucleotide sequences encoding about 2.4 million unique CDR3 amino acid sequences were identified. Overall study results and their limits: Because the trial had a single-armed design, the trial could not examine how radiation dose or scheduling affected the TCR repertoire. Because no pretreatment tumor biopsies were available, whether clonotypes were present in the tumor at baseline could not be determined. TCR clonality was higher in irradiated tumors than in controls, as the top 100 clonotypes made up an average of approximately 54% of the repertoire in irradiated tumors compared with 43% in nephrectomy-only tumors. Intratumoral heterogeneity went uncaptured because the only tumor material available was small regions of roughly 1 g. In blood, the top tumor clonotypes increased between baseline and 2 weeks post-radiation and then shrank by 4 weeks, which suggests that tumor-resident clones expanded only transiently. Compared with control tumors, irradiated tumors had a greater number of dominant CDR3 motifs, and these motifs made up a bigger portion of the repertoire.

TCR beta libraries were generated from genomic DNA with the immunoSEQ kit, following the manufacturer's recommendations. Library preparation used a first multiplex PCR with proprietary primers, then a second PCR adding unique barcodes, with bead cleanups after each round. A positive control reaction and a negative control reaction, both provided in the kit, were run with every batch of samples. The final libraries were assessed on an Agilent 4200 TapeStation D1000 ScreenTape, pooled by volume, and quantified by qPCR. Sequencing was performed on an Illumina NextSeq500 with a MidOutput 150-cycle cartridge, and 156 Read1 and 15 Index1 cycles were run with kit custom primers. The pooled library was loaded at roughly 0.98 pM with a roughly 20% PhiX control spike-in. The paper's data handling went like this. Vendor-processed data were analyzed in R, with a clonotype defined as all T cells sharing the same CDR3 nucleotide sequence. For clone abundance analyses, frequencies were normalized to the 10,000 most abundant clones per sample. Before analysis, public T cell clones were removed, and these numbered fewer than six per sample on average. Dominant motifs were analyzed with ImmunoMap using the PAM10 matrix, a gap penalty of 30, and a homology threshold of 0.3, and motifs with a cumulative frequency of at least 0.01 were considered dominant. An abundance difference of at least 32-fold between compartments was the criterion for calling clonotypes tumor-enriched or baseline blood-enriched. The Baroni-Urbani and Buser coefficient was used to measure tumor-blood repertoire similarity, and groups were compared with two-tailed Wilcoxon tests in R. The immuneACCESS repertoire file appears here via TCRdb, limited to in-frame rearrangements. These files lack a portion of the clones; in checked studies, under half of the deficit traces to unresolved V genes, and the cause of the others is not known. V and J calls and clone size are given by that table; D and trimming were obtained from the DNA. The sample table holds roughly 9,000 clones, of which under 60% were seen once. About a fifth of the sample is taken by the ten largest.

The time point label, read with the paper, signifies: tumor resected at nephrectomy. The treatment or condition label here, explained by the study, means: 15 Gy SBRT to primary tumor, nephrectomy 4 weeks later. Samples were obtained from a clinical trial, in which 15 Gy stereotactic body radiation therapy was delivered to primary renal cell carcinomas and nephrectomy was performed 4 weeks later. All patients had renal cell carcinoma with clear cell pathology. Tumors were dissociated mechanically, digested with collagenase/hyaluronidase at 37 degrees C, processed in gentleMACS C tubes, and stored in liquid nitrogen. Genomic DNA for TCR sequencing was prepared using the QIAamp DNA Blood Mini Kit (Qiagen). The analyses included just those samples that passed every quality control check. Including the terminal cysteine and phenylalanine, the CDR3 comprises 14 residues. Only the CDR3 part of the read is kept: 42 bases, read in frame from the first base. The V end loses 4 bases and the J end loses 7 bases, and a stretch of 17 bases separates them. The germline V gene specifies SGHNT as CDR1 and YENEEA as CDR2.

Note on this clone: It lacks a known antigen. Base qualities are missing; no much larger clone stands one base away.

The sequence was collected from a man aged 60 to 75 with renal cell carcinoma. Rearrangement joined TRBV11-3 to TRBJ2-7, with a weak D call of TRBD2 (6 bases match). The sample in question was tumor tissue, obtained from a patient whose treatment included radiotherapy and nephrectomy. The nucleotide sequence reads TGTGCCAGCAGCTCCCGGGGTAGCGGTGTGGAGCAGTACTTC. This yields the protein CASSSRGSGVEQYF. Full variable domain (CDR3 extended with the reference TRBV11-3 and TRBJ2-7 proteins): EAGVVQSPRYKIIEKKQPVAFWCNPISGHNTLYWYLQNLGQGPELLIRYENEEAVDDSQLPKDRFSAERLKGVDSTLKIQPAELGDSAVYLCASSSRGSGVEQYFGPGTRLTVT.